Each of the 17 T cell receptor beta chains below was sequenced from the same sample in a study of monozygotic twins with inflammatory bowel disease. TCRdb re-called the 5' RACE reads; one entry per CDR3 protein, DNA not given. This sample's table has 400,000 to 500,000 distinct CDR3 sequences. The sequenced sample consisted of blood. These receptors were obtained from a human donor with ulcerative colitis or Crohn's disease, or a healthy co-twin of an affected twin (not recorded which).

The chain couples TRBV20-1 to TRBJ2-1; TCRdb reports TRBD2, a call that lacks DNA to check it against. Germline lookup yields CDR1 DFQATT and CDR2 SNEGSKA (reference sequence). CDR3 size: 14 residues. This chain's CDR3 is CSARSQRDYNEQFF.

The chain links TRBV6-1 to TRBJ1-2. CDR1 MNHNS and CDR2 SASEGT come from the germline V gene. This CDR3 region has 15 residues. The chain's CDR3 is CASSEAGSQTYGYTF.

V usage is TRBV27 and J usage is TRBJ1-4; TCRdb indicates TRBD1, and absent DNA this call remains unverified. From germline, CDR1 is MNHEY and CDR2 SMNVEV (reference sequence). This CDR3 contains 16 residues. The CDR3 loop is CASSLTGGARNEKLFF.

The chain combines TRBV3-1 with TRBJ2-3. Germline-derived CDR1 and CDR2 are LGHDT and YNNKEL (reference sequence). The CDR3 spans 15 residues. The CDR3 sequence is CASSQDWTRTDTQYF.

The genes are TRBV27 and TRBJ2-1; TCRdb calls TRBD2, which cannot be checked without DNA. Per germline, CDR1 MNHEY and CDR2 SMNVEV (reference sequence). The CDR3 is 14 residues long. CDR3 amino acids: CASSFPGLNNEQFF.

CDR3 sequence reads: CASSLGTHEQFF. V and J are TRBV27 and TRBJ2-1; TCRdb selects TRBD1, and the lack of DNA leaves this call unchecked. The CDR3 has 12 amino acids. CDR1 and CDR2 (germline): MNHEY, SMNVEV (reference sequence).

V usage is TRBV13 and J usage is TRBJ2-5; the TCRdb call, TRBD2, lacks DNA for checking. This CDR3 has 13 residues. Germline V CDR1 and CDR2: PRHDT, FYEKMQ (reference sequence). The CDR3 loop is CATSARGPETQYF.

The rearrangement uses TRBV4-1 and TRBJ2-1; TCRdb names TRBD2, which stays unverified in the absence of DNA. Germline V gene data show CDR1 as MGHRA and CDR2 as YSYEKL. The CDR3 is 14 amino acids. CDR3 protein: CASSQGLYESEQFF.

CDR3 sequence: CASSTTAANTEAFF. The rearrangement uses TRBV7-9 and TRBJ1-1. CDR1 and CDR2 (germline): SEHNR, FQNEAQ (reference sequence). The CDR3 sequence is 14 residues long.

J is TRBJ2-2 and V is TRBV5-4; TCRdb lists TRBD1, though no DNA is available to test this call. The CDR3 has 17 residues. Looked up from germline, CDR1 is SGHNT and CDR2 is YYREEE (reference sequence). CDR3 protein: CASSLAVWGRGTGELFF.

V usage is TRBV7-9 and J usage is TRBJ1-1; TCRdb designates TRBD1, a call that cannot be tested without DNA. Germline lookup yields CDR1 SEHNR and CDR2 FQNEAQ (reference sequence). The CDR3 length is 13 residues. This CDR3 reads CASSPQGYPEAFF.

The rearrangement links TRBV28 to TRBJ2-2; TCRdb indicates TRBD1, and absent DNA this call remains unverified. There are 16 residues in the CDR3. Germline lookup yields CDR1 MDHEN and CDR2 SYDVKM. This chain's CDR3 is CASSLGTAWNTGELFF.

The chain couples TRBV29-1 to TRBJ2-7; the TCRdb call, TRBD2, lacks DNA for checking. Germline CDR1 reads SQVTM; CDR2 reads ANQGSEA. The CDR3 loop spans 13 amino acids. The CDR3 is CSAREGSSYEQYF.

The chain couples TRBV30 to TRBJ1-1. Germline lookup yields CDR1 GTSNPN and CDR2 SVGIG (reference sequence). This CDR3 region has 14 residues. The CDR3 loop reads CAWSATTMNTEAFF.

This chain uses TRBV28 with TRBJ2-7; TCRdb's D gene call, TRBD2, goes unchecked for lack of DNA. Germline-derived CDR1 and CDR2 are MDHEN and SYDVKM. CDR3 length: 17 residues. The CDR3 spells CASTPSGDGLRGYEQYF.

The V gene is TRBV6-2 or TRBV6-3, the J gene TRBJ1-2; TCRdb names TRBD1, which stays unverified in the absence of DNA. The CDR3 extends over 11 amino acids. The V gene's germline CDR1 is MNHEY and CDR2 SVGEGT. CDR3 sequence: CASSYWGGYTF.

The CDR3 sequence: CASSLLAGSLDGYTF. The J gene is TRBJ1-2, the V gene TRBV7-2; TCRdb reports TRBD1, a call that lacks DNA to check it against. The germline V gene encodes CDR1 SGHTA and CDR2 FQGNSA. The CDR3 has 15 amino acids.